This entry is about one T cell receptor (beta chain). As yet, its antigen is unknown. The sample belongs to a study of cytomegalovirus exposure and HLA in healthy donors. Whole-study context: T cells numbering approximately 170 million yielded some 100 million unique TCR beta sequences in an earlier analysis. Study-level findings and limits: Specific recognition of CMV antigens was confirmed in vitro for a few chains (all CMV-associated). The authors enumerated 164 TCR beta chains as linked to cytomegalovirus. Follow-up analysis found HLA locus-dependent TCR association rates, highest for DRB1 and lowest for HLA-C.

Use of 60 Vbeta and 13 Jbeta primers characterized the PCR. Profiling relied on immunoSEQ multiplex PCR, and the TCRdb table lists in-frame clones only, not all of them. The top ten clones hold approximately 2.6% of a sample with 100,000 to 150,000 clones, over 60% of them seen once. This CDR3 contains 15 residues. V lost 5 bases, J lost 5 bases, and 19 bases lay in between. Germline-derived CDR1 and CDR2 are SGHTA and FQGNSA. This chain links TRBV7-2 with TRBJ2-7; D might be TRBD1 (7 bases). Sequencing was carried out using PBMCs. The sequence was collected from a human donor in good health. The CDR3 here is CASSPGGTFRNEQYF. The DNA of the CDR3 is TGTGCCAGCAGCCCAGGGGGGACGTTTCGGAACGAGCAGTACTTC.